This T cell receptor beta chain was retrieved from a study of early T cells in non-severe SARS-CoV-2 infection. The overall study: Investigators sequenced bulk RNA drawn from unsorted whole blood, and chains remained unpaired.

As part of library construction, unique molecular identifiers were attached to individual cDNA molecules. TCRdb recomputed calls from the 5' RACE reads with MiXCR, one row per CDR3 protein. Among 40,000 or so distinct CDR3 sequences listed, 5.5% to 6.5% were seen once. Material for sequencing was whole blood. The receptor was derived from an adult who was a healthcare worker with PCR-confirmed SARS-CoV-2 infection or an uninfected control (not recorded which).

CDR3 DNA: TGTGCCAGCAGTTACGCCCTTAGCGTGCACAATGAGCAGTTCTTC. Encoded protein: CASSYALSVHNEQFF. The V and J genes are TRBV6-2 or TRBV6-3 and TRBJ2-1, with TRBD2 as a possible D gene (5 bases). This CDR3 comprises 15 residues. V was pared by 2 bases and J by 5 bases, with 13 bases between. The germline V gene has CDR1 MNHEY and CDR2 SVGEGT.